The 26 T cell receptor beta chains below all came from one sample that was sequenced in a study of shared clonotypes between healthy human individuals. The data were produced by immunoSEQ multiplex PCR, yet TCRdb's version contains in-frame clones alone and is incomplete. This sample has around 700,000 clones, with 55% to 85% found just once. Sequencing was done on a sample of memory CD4+ T cells sorted from blood. Subset indicated: CD45RA-negative fraction. These receptors originate from a woman younger than 45 in good health.

This clone was detected only once. This CDR3 reads CASSQASFRQEGWHQPQHF. The CDR3 DNA is TGCGCCAGCAGCCAAGCCTCGTTTCGACAGGAAGGGTGGCATCAGCCCCAGCATTTT. The chain couples TRBV4-1 to TRBJ1-5, with D perhaps TRBD1 (6 bases). This CDR3 contains 19 residues. Trimming cost V 1 base and J 5 bases, with 24 bases left between them. The germline CDR1 and CDR2 sequences are MGHRA and YSYEKL.

This rearrangement joins TRBV28 to TRBJ2-2; 8 bases align to TRBD1. Losses at the gene ends were 6 bases for V and 4 bases for J; bases not matched to a gene: 10. Germline assignment: CDR1 MDHEN and CDR2 SYDVKM. There are 16 residues in the CDR3. The CDR3 DNA follows: TGTGCCAGCAGCTCGACAGGGGATAGCCGCACCGGGGAGCTGTTTTTT. It codes for CASSSTGDSRTGELFF.

As regards this clone: A junction boundary mismatches the germline segment, possibly from a read error. This rearrangement joins TRBV6-5 to TRBJ1-1; 8 bases line up with TRBD1. The germline V gene has CDR1 MNHEY and CDR2 SVGAGI. The CDR3 consists of 15 residues. CDR3 coding DNA: TGTGCCAGCAGGTACTCGACAGGGGACAGATCTGAAGCTTTCTTT. Translation gives CASRYSTGDRSEAFF.

This rearrangement joins TRBV28 to TRBJ2-1; 11 bases match TRBD2. CDR1 is MDHEN and CDR2 is SYDVKM in the germline V gene. The CDR3 covers 16 residues. Germline trimming cut 5 bases from V and 6 bases from J; bases unmatched to any gene: 9. The CDR3 DNA sequence: TGTGCCAGCAGTAAACTAGCGGGAGTGAGGGGCAATGAGCAGTTCTTC. This encodes CASSKLAGVRGNEQFF.

This chain connects TRBV5-1 to TRBJ2-3, with 7 positions matching TRBD1. The CDR3 contains 14 residues. V lost 4 bases to trimming and J lost 2 bases; unmatched junction nucleotides: 4. Germline CDR1 SGHRS, CDR2 YFSETQ. CDR3 bases: TGCGCCAGCAGCGTGGACAGGTTCACAGATACGCAGTATTTT. This gives the protein CASSVDRFTDTQYF.

The V call is TRBV7-2, the J call TRBJ1-5; possible D gene TRBD1, 6 bases. Germline V gives CDR1 SGHTA, CDR2 FQGNSA. The CDR3 contains 14 residues. The V end lost 4 bases, the J end lost 4 bases, and 11 bases lay between the germline ends. CDR3 residues: CASSSGHQNQPQHF. In DNA form, the CDR3 reads TGTGCCAGCAGCTCGGGACACCAGAATCAGCCCCAGCATTTT.

The V and J genes are TRBV30 and TRBJ2-6; 8 bases align to TRBD1. This CDR3 comprises 15 residues. J was trimmed by 0 bases and V by 8 bases; bases with no gene match: 6. From germline, CDR1 is GTSNPN and CDR2 SVGIG (reference sequence). The CDR3 DNA reads TGTGCCATAGGACAGGGCAGCTCTGGGGCCAACGTCCTGACTTTC. Translating it yields CAIGQGSSGANVLTF. Variable domain in full (rest from reference TRBV30 and TRBJ2-6): SQTIHQWPATLVQPVGSPLSLECTVEGTSNPNLYWYRQAAGRGLQLLFYSVGIGQISSEVPQNLSASRPQDRQFILSSKKLLLSDSGFYLCAIGQGSSGANVLTFGAGSRLTVL.

The chain is built from TRBV5-4 and TRBJ2-3, with 12 bases that match TRBD2. The CDR3 contains 17 residues. V gave up 4 bases and J gave up 6 bases; unmatched junction bases: 12. The germline gives CDR1 SGHNT, CDR2 YYREEE (reference sequence). Here the CDR3 reads CASSPVASGRAWDTQYF. The CDR3 coding sequence is TGTGCCAGCAGCCCCGTGGCTAGCGGGAGGGCCTGGGATACGCAGTATTTT.

This sequence joins TRBV7-8 and TRBJ2-7; weak D call: TRBD2 (7 bases). CDR3 size: 13 residues. The V and J ends lost 5 bases and 1 base respectively, with 9 bases between them. In germline, CDR1 is SGHVS, CDR2 FQNEAQ. The CDR3: CASSRGASYEQYF. The CDR3 coding sequence is TGTGCCAGCAGCCGGGGGGCATCCTACGAGCAGTACTTC.

V usage is TRBV10-2 and J usage is TRBJ2-7; D may be TRBD1 (6 bases). Germline V CDR1 and CDR2: WSHSY, SAAADI. The CDR3 consists of 13 residues. V was shortened by 7 bases and J by 0 bases, with 10 bases between the two germline ends. The CDR3 coding sequence is TGCGCCAGCAAGGGGACACCCTCCTACGAGCAGTACTTC. This encodes CASKGTPSYEQYF.

This chain connects TRBV21-1 to TRBJ1-4; the DNA was not used to check the table's D call, TRBD1. TRBV21-1 is tagged as a pseudogene. The CDR3 extends over 15 amino acids. Written as DNA, the CDR3 is TGTGCCAGCAGCTTTGACAGGGGTCCAAATGAAAAACTGTTTTTT. It translates to CASSFDRGPNEKLFF.

As concerns this clone: The junction does not match germline at one end; this may be a read error. J is TRBJ2-7 and V is TRBV2; TRBD2 might be the D (6 bases). Germline V gives CDR1 SNHLY, CDR2 FYNNEI. There are 12 residues in the CDR3. The CDR3 region is CGSGRLSYEQYF. In DNA form, the CDR3 reads TGTGGCAGCGGGCGGCTCTCCTACGAGCAGTACTTC.

Concerning this clone itself: Additional DNA sequences in this sample encode the identical CDR3. The chain is built from TRBV5-1 and TRBJ2-1, with D perhaps matching TRBD2 (5 bases). Germline V gene data show CDR1 as SGHRS and CDR2 as YFSETQ. The germline V and J ends were trimmed by 2 bases and 0 bases, with 6 bases remaining between them. The CDR3 has 14 amino acids. CDR3 region: CASSFEGSYNEQFF. The CDR3 DNA sequence: TGCGCCAGCAGCTTTGAGGGCTCCTACAATGAGCAGTTCTTC. Complete variable domain (other parts from reference TRBV5-1 and TRBJ2-1): KAGVTQTPRYLIKTRGQQVTLSCSPISGHRSVSWYQQTPGQGLQFLFEYFSETQRNKGNFPGRFSGRQFSNSRSEMNVSTLELGDSALYLCASSFEGSYNEQFFGPGTRLTVL.

This chain connects TRBV25-1 to TRBJ2-5; weak D call: TRBD2 (5 bases). Per the germline V gene, CDR1 is MGHDK and CDR2 is SYGVNS. The V end was cut by 6 bases, the J end by 2 bases, with 10 bases between. The CDR3 consists of 13 residues. As DNA, the CDR3 is TGTGCCAGCAGGGACGGAGGACAAGAGACCCAGTACTTC. Protein product: CASRDGGQETQYF. Looking up the rest from reference TRBV25-1 and TRBJ2-5 gives the full variable domain: EADIYQTPRYLVIGTGKKITLECSQTMGHDKMYWYQQDPGMELHLIHYSYGVNSTEKGDLSSESTVSRIRTEHFPLTLESARPSHTSQYLCASRDGGQETQYFGPGTRLLVL.

The gene calls are TRBV6-5 and TRBJ2-1; 9 bases are a match to TRBD1. CDR3 length: 15 residues. V lost 6 bases, J lost 7 bases, and 10 bases stayed unmatched. The germline V gene encodes CDR1 MNHEY and CDR2 SVGAGI. CDR3: CASRGGQGVENEQFF. For the CDR3, the DNA is TGTGCCAGCAGGGGGGGACAGGGAGTAGAGAATGAGCAGTTCTTC.

The J gene is TRBJ1-5, the V gene TRBV5-5; a weak D match, TRBD1 (5 bases). V dropped 3 bases and J dropped 5 bases, with 9 bases sitting between them. From germline, CDR1 is SGHKS and CDR2 YYEKEE (reference sequence). The CDR3 extends over 13 amino acids. The DNA for the CDR3 is TGTGCCAGCAGCTCACAGGCTCATCAGCCCCAGCATTTT. It codes for CASSSQAHQPQHF.

The V gene is TRBV19, the J gene TRBJ1-1; D gene unclear. CDR1 and CDR2 from the germline V gene are LNHDA and SQIVND (reference sequence). Trimming took 4 bases from V and 4 from J, leaving 7 bases between them. The length of the CDR3 is 12 residues. The CDR3 DNA sequence: TGTGCCAGTAGTAGAGGCCTCACTGAAGCTTTCTTT. Its translation: CASSRGLTEAFF.

The chain recombines TRBV2 with TRBJ1-2; D is unclear. Trimming took 2 bases from V and 0 from J, leaving 4 bases between them. Germline CDR1 reads SNHLY; CDR2 reads FYNNEI. This CDR3 comprises 13 residues. CDR3: CASSESPNYGYTF. The DNA for the CDR3 is TGTGCCAGCAGTGAATCACCTAACTATGGCTACACCTTC.

This chain connects TRBV7-9 to TRBJ2-3, with 11 bases identical to TRBD2. This CDR3 has 15 residues. Germline V lookup: CDR1 SEHNR, CDR2 FQNEAQ (reference sequence). With V trimmed by 2 bases and J by 7 bases, 5 bases remained unmatched. CDR3 sequence reads: CASSLTSGSYNTQYF. The CDR3 bases are TGTGCCAGCAGCTTAACTAGCGGGAGTTATAATACGCAGTATTTT.

This chain joins TRBV2 and TRBJ2-7; TRBD2 matches 9 bases. With V trimmed by 6 bases and J by 2 bases, 5 bases remained unmatched. The V gene's germline CDR1 is SNHLY and CDR2 FYNNEI. The CDR3 is 14 residues long. CDR3 DNA sequence: TGTGCCAGCAGGCGGCTAGCGGGGACCTACGAGCAGTACTTC. It specifies CASRRLAGTYEQYF.

The chain uses TRBV14 and TRBJ1-3; 7 bases line up with TRBD1. The J segment lost 0 bases and the V segment lost 3 bases, leaving 5 bases of the junction unmatched. Germline values: CDR1 SGHDN, CDR2 FVKESK. The CDR3 covers 16 residues. The CDR3 sequence is CASSHRTGGSGNTIYF. CDR3 bases: TGTGCCAGCAGCCATCGGACAGGTGGCTCTGGAAACACCATATATTTT.

The chain combines TRBV28 with TRBJ1-3, with TRBD1 matching over 7 bases. The CDR3 totals 15 residues. Germline-derived CDR1 and CDR2 are MDHEN and SYDVKM. V was pared by 6 bases and J by 1 base, with 6 bases of the junction left unmatched. CDR3 amino acids: CASSWATGSGNTIYF. In nucleotides, the CDR3 is TGTGCCAGCAGCTGGGCGACAGGGTCTGGAAACACCATATATTTT.

This clone was picked up a small number of times. Other DNA sequences in this sample translate to the same CDR3. The gene calls are TRBV30 and TRBJ1-3, with D unresolved. Deletions cut 4 bases from V and 0 bases from J, with 10 bases between. The CDR3 is 14 amino acids. Germline loops: CDR1 GTSNPN, CDR2 SVGIG (reference sequence). The CDR3 is CAWTRGSSGNTIYF. Written as DNA, the CDR3 is TGTGCCTGGACGCGGGGATCCTCTGGAAACACCATATATTTT.

This chain joins TRBV2 and TRBJ1-2; 11 bases match TRBD1. Germline loops: CDR1 SNHLY, CDR2 FYNNEI. J gave up 4 bases and V 8 bases, and 9 bases lay outside the gene matches. The CDR3 is 15 amino acids. The CDR3 DNA is TGTGCCAGCCGGGACAGGGGGGCCTCCACCTATGGCTACACCTTC. It is translated as CASRDRGASTYGYTF. The variable domain in full, completed from reference TRBV2 and TRBJ1-2, reads EPEVTQTPSHQVTQMGQEVILRCVPISNHLYFYWYRQILGQKVEFLVSFYNNEISEKSEIFDDQFSVERPDGSNFTLKIRSTKLEDSAMYFCASRDRGASTYGYTFGSGTRLTVV.

The J gene is TRBJ1-4, the V gene TRBV27; maybe TRBD1 (5 bases). V lost 3 bases, J lost 6 bases, and 14 bases lay in between. Germline CDR1 MNHEY, CDR2 SMNVEV (reference sequence). The CDR3 consists of 15 residues. The CDR3 loop reads CASSFSFGGDEKLFF. CDR3 nucleotide sequence: TGTGCCAGCAGTTTTTCCTTTGGAGGGGATGAAAAACTGTTTTTT.

This chain links TRBV6-6 with TRBJ2-5, with D perhaps assigned TRBD1 or TRBD2 (6 bases each). Germline CDR1 reads MNHNY; CDR2 reads SVGAGI (reference sequence). The CDR3 has 13 amino acids. V lost 6 bases and J 4 bases, leaving 12 bases between the germline ends. The CDR3 sequence: CASSRGRGETQYF. CDR3 bases: TGTGCCAGCAGCCGGGGGCGCGGAGAGACCCAGTACTTC.